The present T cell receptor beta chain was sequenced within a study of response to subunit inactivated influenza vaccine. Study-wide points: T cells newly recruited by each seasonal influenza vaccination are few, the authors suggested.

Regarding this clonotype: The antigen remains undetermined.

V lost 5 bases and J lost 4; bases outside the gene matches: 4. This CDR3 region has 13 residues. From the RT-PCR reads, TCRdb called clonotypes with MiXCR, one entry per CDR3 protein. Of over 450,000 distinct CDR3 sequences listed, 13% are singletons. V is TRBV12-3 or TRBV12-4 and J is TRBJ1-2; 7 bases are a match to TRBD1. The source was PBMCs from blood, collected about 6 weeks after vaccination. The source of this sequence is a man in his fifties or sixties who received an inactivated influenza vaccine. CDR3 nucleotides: TGTGCCAGCAGTCCGACAGGGTCCTATGGCTACACCTTC. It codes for CASSPTGSYGYTF.